This T cell receptor (beta chain) appears in the sequencing data of a study of T cell responses to AZD1222 COVID-19 vaccine. The germline V gene encodes CDR1 MNHEY and CDR2 SVGAGI. The germline V and J ends were trimmed by 10 bases and 4 bases, with 11 bases remaining between them. This CDR3 contains 11 residues. The table came from immunoSEQ multiplex PCR; TCRdb's copy has only in-frame clones and leaves some out. The top ten hold under 7.5% of the sample, which has around 69,000 clones, 84% seen once. This rearrangement joins TRBV6-5 to TRBJ2-7, with D tentatively TRBD1 (6 bases). Here the sequenced sample was peripheral blood, taken on day 0 of AZD1222 vaccination. This clonotype was sampled from an adult in good health. The CDR3 is CATAQGYEQYF. CDR3 in DNA: TGTGCCACCGCCCAGGGGTACGAGCAGTACTTC.